This is a list of T cell receptor beta chains from one sample in a study of regulatory T cells in long-lasting Graves disease. One entry per CDR3 protein results from TCRdb running MiXCR on the multiplex PCR reads. The data contain approximately 460,000 distinct CDR3 sequences, approximately 16% of them singletons. The sample was also linked to a second study, of T cells in Graves' hyperthyroidism and ophthalmopathy.

The sample consisted of peripheral blood mononuclear cells (PBMCs), taken at new diagnosis, from a patient treated with antithyroid drugs. The origin of the receptors is a woman in her thirties with Graves disease. Each CDR3 is given with its conserved first and last residue. D genes are given only for firm matches. Clone size appears in some rows only: once, few, many, or a class for an expanded clone.

V gene: TRBV6-2/TRBV6-3; J gene: TRBJ2-5; D gene: NA; clone size: many; CDR3 DNA: TGTGCCAGCAGTTACTCGATAGGGGCCAGGACCCAGTACTTC; CDR3 protein: CASSYSIGARTQYF
V gene: TRBV19; J gene: TRBJ2-1; D gene: NA; clone size: NA; CDR3 DNA: TGTGCCACCGAGCAGCCGGGGGCCTCCTACAATGAGCAGTTCTTC; CDR3 protein: CATEQPGASYNEQFF
V gene: TRBV28; J gene: TRBJ2-1; D gene: TRBD1; clone size: many; CDR3 DNA: TGTGCCAGCAGCGGAAGGGGGACAGGGGTCCCTCGGATGTTCTTC; CDR3 protein: CASSGRGTGVPRMFF
V gene: TRBV19; J gene: TRBJ1-1; D gene: NA; clone size: NA; CDR3 DNA: TGTGCCGCTCGGGCGGGGAACACTGTAGCTTTCTTT; CDR3 protein: CAARAGNTVAFF
V gene: TRBV7-2; J gene: TRBJ2-7; D gene: TRBD2; clone size: NA; CDR3 DNA: TGTGCCAGCAGCTTATTTCTAGCGGGAGTATACAGCTCCTACGAGCAGTACTTC; CDR3 protein: CASSLFLAGVYSSYEQYF
V gene: TRBV27; J gene: TRBJ2-1; D gene: TRBD2; clone size: few; CDR3 DNA: TGTGCCAGCAGGCCTTTGGCTAGCGGGAGTGGTGAGCAGTTCTTC; CDR3 protein: CASRPLASGSGEQFF
V gene: TRBV29-1; J gene: TRBJ2-5; D gene: NA; clone size: many; CDR3 DNA: TGCAGCGTTGGGGGGCTCAAAGAGACCCAGTACTTC; CDR3 protein: CSVGGLKETQYF
V gene: TRBV6-1; J gene: TRBJ1-5; D gene: NA; clone size: NA; CDR3 DNA: TGTGCCAGCGGCTCCCAAGACGTGGGCAATCAGCCCCAGCATTTT; CDR3 protein: CASGSQDVGNQPQHF
V gene: TRBV6-1; J gene: TRBJ2-7; D gene: TRBD2; clone size: many; CDR3 DNA: TGTGCCAGCAGGACCCTGGGGGGGGGGAGCTACGAGCAGTACTTC; CDR3 protein: CASRTLGGGSYEQYF
V gene: TRBV19; J gene: TRBJ1-1; D gene: NA; clone size: many; CDR3 DNA: TGTGCCAGTAGTATAGCGGCCGGCTCTGAAGCTTTCTTT; CDR3 protein: CASSIAAGSEAFF